Presented here are 16 T cell receptor beta chains from one specimen sequenced in a study of beta chain features in type 1 diabetes. Whole-study results and caveats: People with Type 1 diabetes carried modestly yet significantly shorter TCRB CDR3s in all four CD4+ subsets.

Expressed TCRB transcripts were sequenced because the isolated RNA had all been reverse transcribed beforehand. TCRdb's copy holds only in-frame clones and misses some; the assay was immunoSEQ multiplex PCR. The sample shows 300,000 to 400,000 clones, 7% to 10% of them seen only once. These receptors have no identified antigens. The source material was central memory CD4+ T cells from blood. Receptors originate from a man between 25 and 39 years old with type 1 diabetes.

This clone came up a few times. This rearrangement joins TRBV19 to TRBJ2-7, with 8 bases lining up with TRBD1. The CDR3 totals 14 residues. Germline values: CDR1 LNHDA, CDR2 SQIVND (reference sequence). Trimming at V came to 4 bases and at J to 2 bases, leaving 4 bases not matched to a gene. This CDR3 is CASSRGTGPYEQYF. Written as DNA, the CDR3 is TGTGCCAGTAGTAGAGGGACAGGCCCCTACGAGCAGTACTTC. The full variable domain, in which reference TRBV19 and TRBJ2-7 provide the parts outside the CDR3, is DGGITQSPKYLFRKEGQNVTLSCEQNLNHDAMYWYRQDPGQGLRLIYYSQIVNDFQKGDIAEGYSVSREKKESFPLTVTSAQKNPTAFYLCASSRGTGPYEQYFGPGTRLTVT.

This clone was seen only a few times. The chain has TRBV30 and TRBJ1-4; TRBD1 is a possible D gene (5 bases). The V and J ends lost 2 bases and 7 bases respectively, with 14 bases between them. The germline V gene has CDR1 GTSNPN and CDR2 SVGIG (reference sequence). CDR3 length: 14 residues. The CDR3 reads CAWSIGPGGEKLFF. CDR3 bases: TGTGCCTGGAGTATAGGTCCGGGGGGTGAAAAACTGTTTTTT.

A few counts support this clone. This CDR3 is also generated by other DNA sequences in the sample. This chain uses TRBV5-6 with TRBJ2-7, with D tentatively TRBD2 (5 bases). V was cut by 2 bases and J by 4 bases, with 7 bases left in between. The V gene's germline CDR1 is SGHDT and CDR2 YYEEEE. The CDR3 loop spans 12 amino acids. CDR3 DNA sequence: TGTGCCAGCAGCTTACTAGGATACGAGCAGTACTTC. Its protein is CASSLLGYEQYF.

This clone has just a few counts. This chain uses TRBV2 with TRBJ1-1; D gene unclear. V was trimmed by 4 bases and J by 5 bases, leaving 8 bases between them. The CDR3 spans 12 residues. Germline V gene data show CDR1 as SNHLY and CDR2 as FYNNEI. The CDR3 DNA reads TGTGCCAGCAGTGGAGAAGGTACTGAAGCTTTCTTT. The encoded protein is CASSGEGTEAFF.

This chain joins TRBV7-6 and TRBJ2-7; D remains unclear. Between the trimmed V and J ends, which lost 4 bases and 3 bases, there was a span of 10 bases. Germline V gives CDR1 SGHVS, CDR2 FNYEAQ. The CDR3 consists of 13 residues. In nucleotides, the CDR3 is TGTGCCAGCAGCTCATGGAACAGCTACGAGCAGTACTTC. This gives the protein CASSSWNSYEQYF.

The rearrangement uses TRBV12-5 and TRBJ1-2, with TRBD1 matching over 7 bases. Germline V gene sequence: CDR1 LGHNT, CDR2 FRNRAP. The CDR3 is 16 amino acids. V gave up 0 bases and J gave up 0 bases; unmatched junction bases: 4. The CDR3 here is CASGLVPGQTNYGYTF. The CDR3 DNA sequence: TGTGCTAGTGGTTTGGTACCGGGACAGACTAACTATGGCTACACCTTC.

The chain links TRBV5-5 to TRBJ1-6; D remains ambiguous. The V end was cut by 1 base, the J end by 7 bases, with 15 bases between. The CDR3 runs 16 residues. From germline, CDR1 is SGHKS and CDR2 YYEKEE (reference sequence). CDR3 nucleotides: TGTGCCAGCAGCTTGCGTGGGGAAACTATCAATTCACCCCTCCACTTT. Protein: CASSLRGETINSPLHF. The full variable domain, with the rest looked up from reference TRBV5-5 and TRBJ1-6, is DAGVTQSPTHLIKTRGQQVTLRCSPISGHKSVSWYQQVLGQGPQFIFQYYEKEERGRGNFPDRFSARQFPNYSSELNVNALLLGDSALYLCASSLRGETINSPLHFGNGTRLTVT.

This chain uses TRBV25-1 with TRBJ1-2, with 7 nucleotides matching TRBD1. Germline V gene lookup returns CDR1 MGHDK and CDR2 SYGVNS. V lost 3 bases and J lost 6; bases outside the gene matches: 16. CDR3 length: 17 amino acids. CDR3 in amino acids: CASSDPKTYRQGHGYTF. The CDR3 nucleotides read TGTGCCAGCAGTGACCCGAAAACTTACCGACAGGGCCATGGCTACACCTTC.

The chain combines TRBV7-9 with TRBJ2-5, with 8 bases that match TRBD1. Germline V gene lookup returns CDR1 SEHNR and CDR2 FQNEAQ (reference sequence). The trim removed 1 base at V and 5 bases at J, leaving 3 bases unmatched. CDR3 length: 14 residues. The CDR3 is CASSLVQGVETQYF. In DNA form, the CDR3 reads TGTGCCAGCAGCTTAGTACAGGGGGTGGAGACCCAGTACTTC.

J is TRBJ2-5 and V is TRBV11-2; 7 bases fit TRBD1. CDR3 length equals 16 residues. CDR1 is SGHAT and CDR2 is FQNNGV in the germline V gene. V lost 5 bases, J lost 1 base, and 10 bases stayed unmatched. The CDR3 DNA sequence: TGTGCCAGCAGCGCGAGACAGGGCGCAGGCCAAGAGACCCAGTACTTC. Residues: CASSARQGAGQETQYF.

The J gene is TRBJ1-5, the V gene TRBV30, with D tentatively TRBD1 (5 bases). Trimming shortened V by 0 bases and J by 0 bases, and 15 bases separated the two germline ends. Germline CDR1 GTSNPN, CDR2 SVGIG (reference sequence). This CDR3 region has 17 residues. The DNA of the CDR3 is TGTGCCTGGAGTGTCCGTCAGGGCTCCTATAGCAATCAGCCCCAGCATTTT. Translated: CAWSVRQGSYSNQPQHF.

The chain employs TRBV7-2 and TRBJ1-6; 10 nucleotides align to TRBD1. The CDR3 is 16 amino acids. Trimming took 4 bases from V and 5 from J; bases not matched to a gene: 5. CDR1 is SGHTA, CDR2 FQGNSA, per germline. The CDR3 loop is CASSSMTGGNNSPLHF. The CDR3 DNA follows: TGTGCCAGCAGCTCGATGACAGGGGGCAATAATTCACCCCTCCACTTT.

The CDR3 spells CASSSGQYQMNTQYF. The CDR3 DNA follows: TGTGCCAGCAGCTCGGGACAGTATCAGATGAATACGCAGTATTTT. The J gene is TRBJ2-3, the V gene TRBV7-2; 7 positions match TRBD1. Per germline, CDR1 SGHTA and CDR2 FQGNSA. V lost 4 bases, J lost 7 bases, and 11 bases stayed unmatched. CDR3 length: 15 amino acids.

This clone was counted between two and nine times. The chain couples TRBV19 to TRBJ1-3; 8 positions match TRBD1. The germline gives CDR1 LNHDA, CDR2 SQIVND (reference sequence). CDR3 length: 13 residues. With 9 bases clipped from V and 3 bases from J, the junction kept 4 bases outside the gene matches. In DNA, the CDR3 is TGTGCCAGCAGCGACAGGGGTGGAAACACCATATATTTT. As protein: CASSDRGGNTIYF.

The CDR3 reads CASSQDGWQYYNTGELFF. CDR3 sequence (DNA): TGCGCCAGCAGCCAAGATGGCTGGCAGTATTACAACACCGGGGAGCTGTTTTTT. The chain is built from TRBV4-1 and TRBJ2-2, with D unclear. Germline V gene sequence: CDR1 MGHRA, CDR2 YSYEKL. This CDR3 is built from 18 residues. V lost 0 bases and J lost 2, with 16 bases in between.

This clone was picked up many times. The chain is built from TRBV5-1 and TRBJ1-6; the D gene is possibly TRBD1 (5 bases). Germline values: CDR1 SGHRS, CDR2 YFSETQ. The CDR3 totals 13 residues. Between the trimmed V and J ends, which lost 4 bases and 11 bases, there was a span of 13 bases. CDR3 DNA sequence: TGCGCCAGCAGCGAGGGGCCTTCGGCACCCCTCCACTTT. This codes for CASSEGPSAPLHF.